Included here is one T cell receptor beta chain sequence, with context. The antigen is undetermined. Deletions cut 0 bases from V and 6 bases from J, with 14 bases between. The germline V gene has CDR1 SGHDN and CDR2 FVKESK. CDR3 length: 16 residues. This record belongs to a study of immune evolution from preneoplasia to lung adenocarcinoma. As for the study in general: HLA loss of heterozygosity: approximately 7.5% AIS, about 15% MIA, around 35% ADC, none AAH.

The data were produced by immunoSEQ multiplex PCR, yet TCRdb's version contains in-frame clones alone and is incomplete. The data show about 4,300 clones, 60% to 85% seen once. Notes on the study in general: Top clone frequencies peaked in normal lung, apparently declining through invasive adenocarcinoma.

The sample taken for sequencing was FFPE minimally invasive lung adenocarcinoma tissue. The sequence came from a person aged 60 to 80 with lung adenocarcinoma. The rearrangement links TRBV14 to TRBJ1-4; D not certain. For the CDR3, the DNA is TGTGCCAGCAGCCAAGATCTCCCAGGTGGATATGAAAAACTGTTTTTT. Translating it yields CASSQDLPGGYEKLFF. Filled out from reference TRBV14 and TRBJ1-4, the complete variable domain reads EAGVTQFPSHSVIEKGQTVTLRCDPISGHDNLYWYRRVMGKEIKFLLHFVKESKQDESGMPNNRFLAERTGGTYSTLKVQPAELEDSGVYFCASSQDLPGGYEKLFFGSGTQLSVL.